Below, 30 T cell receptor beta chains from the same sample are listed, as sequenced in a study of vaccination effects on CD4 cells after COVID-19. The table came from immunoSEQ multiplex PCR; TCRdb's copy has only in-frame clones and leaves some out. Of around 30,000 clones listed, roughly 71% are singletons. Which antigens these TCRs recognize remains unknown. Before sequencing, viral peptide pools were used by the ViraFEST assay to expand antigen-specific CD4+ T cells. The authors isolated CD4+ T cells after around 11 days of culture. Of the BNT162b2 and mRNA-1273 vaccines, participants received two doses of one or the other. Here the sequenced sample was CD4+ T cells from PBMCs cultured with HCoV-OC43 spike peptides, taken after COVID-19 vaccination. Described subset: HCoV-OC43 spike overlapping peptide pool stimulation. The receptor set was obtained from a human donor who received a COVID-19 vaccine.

The CDR3 nucleotides are TGTGCCAGCAGCCAAGGGGGACTAGCGGGGACCGGGGAGCTGTTTTTT. Its protein product is CASSQGGLAGTGELFF. The chain uses TRBV4-2 and TRBJ2-2; TRBD2 matches 13 bases. CDR1 LGHNA and CDR2 YNFKEQ come from the germline V gene. Germline trimming cut 1 base from V and 5 bases from J; bases unmatched to any gene: 1. The CDR3 spans 16 residues.

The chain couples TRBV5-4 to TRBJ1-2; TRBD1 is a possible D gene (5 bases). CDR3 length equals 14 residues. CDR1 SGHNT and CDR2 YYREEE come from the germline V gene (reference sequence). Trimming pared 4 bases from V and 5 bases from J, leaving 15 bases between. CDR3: CASSGAGMPYGYTF. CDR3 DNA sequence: TGTGCCAGCAGCGGGGCAGGGATGCCTTATGGCTACACCTTC.

CDR3 amino acids: CASSSRAGANVLTF. CDR3 DNA sequence: TGTGCCAGCAGCAGCAGGGCTGGGGCCAACGTCCTGACTTTC. The chain carries TRBV13 and TRBJ2-6, with D possibly TRBD1 on 5 matching bases. This CDR3 contains 14 residues. V gave up 5 bases and J gave up 2 bases, with 7 bases separating them. CDR1 is PRHDT, CDR2 FYEKMQ, per germline (reference sequence). The full variable domain, its missing parts supplied by reference TRBV13 and TRBJ2-6, is AAGVIQSPRHLIKEKRETATLKCYPIPRHDTVYWYQQGPGQDPQFLISFYEKMQSDKGSIPDRFSAQQFSDYHSELNMSSLELGDSALYFCASSSRAGANVLTFGAGSRLTVL.

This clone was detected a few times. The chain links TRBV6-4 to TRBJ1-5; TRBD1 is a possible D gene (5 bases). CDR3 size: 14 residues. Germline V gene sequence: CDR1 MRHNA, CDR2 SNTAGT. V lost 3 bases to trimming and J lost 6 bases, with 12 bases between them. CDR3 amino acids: CASSEWGSGQPQHF. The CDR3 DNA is TGTGCCAGCAGTGAGTGGGGCTCGGGTCAGCCCCAGCATTTT.

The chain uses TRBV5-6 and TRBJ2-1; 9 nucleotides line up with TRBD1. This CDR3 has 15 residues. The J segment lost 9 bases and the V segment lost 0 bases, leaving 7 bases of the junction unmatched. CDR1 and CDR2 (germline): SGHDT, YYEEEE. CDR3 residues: CASSLGIRQGGEQFF. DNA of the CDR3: TGTGCCAGCAGCTTGGGAATTAGACAGGGGGGTGAGCAGTTCTTC.

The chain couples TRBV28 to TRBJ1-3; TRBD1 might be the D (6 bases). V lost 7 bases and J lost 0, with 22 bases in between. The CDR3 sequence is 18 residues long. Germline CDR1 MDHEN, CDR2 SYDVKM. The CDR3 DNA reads TGTGCCAGCACCACTGGGGGCGGGGGGGATAGCTCTGGAAACACCATATATTTT. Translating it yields CASTTGGGGDSSGNTIYF.

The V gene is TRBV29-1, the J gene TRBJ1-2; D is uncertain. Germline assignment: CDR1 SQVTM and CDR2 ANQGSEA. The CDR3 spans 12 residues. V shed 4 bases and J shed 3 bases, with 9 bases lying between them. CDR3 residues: CSVVFSYYGYTF. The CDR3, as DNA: TGCAGCGTTGTCTTCTCCTACTATGGCTACACCTTC.

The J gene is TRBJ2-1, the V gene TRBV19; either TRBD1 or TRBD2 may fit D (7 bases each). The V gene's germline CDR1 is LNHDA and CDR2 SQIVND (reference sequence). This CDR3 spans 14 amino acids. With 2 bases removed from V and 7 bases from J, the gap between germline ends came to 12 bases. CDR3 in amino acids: CASSIPQGGNEQFF. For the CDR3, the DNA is TGTGCCAGTAGTATACCCCAGGGGGGGAATGAGCAGTTCTTC.

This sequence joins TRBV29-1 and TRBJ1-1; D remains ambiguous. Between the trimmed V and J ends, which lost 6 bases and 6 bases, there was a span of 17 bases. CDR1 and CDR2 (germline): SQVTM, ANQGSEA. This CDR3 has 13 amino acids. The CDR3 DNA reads TGCAGCGTGAAGGGTCGTTTTTCCGCTGAAGCTTTCTTT. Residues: CSVKGRFSAEAFF.

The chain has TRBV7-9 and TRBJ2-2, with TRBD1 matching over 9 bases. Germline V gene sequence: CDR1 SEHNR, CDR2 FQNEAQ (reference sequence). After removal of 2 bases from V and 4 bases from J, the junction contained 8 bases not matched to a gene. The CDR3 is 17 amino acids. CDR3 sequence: CASSLSWDRAITGELFF. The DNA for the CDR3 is TGTGCCAGCAGCTTATCCTGGGACAGGGCTATCACCGGGGAGCTGTTTTTT.

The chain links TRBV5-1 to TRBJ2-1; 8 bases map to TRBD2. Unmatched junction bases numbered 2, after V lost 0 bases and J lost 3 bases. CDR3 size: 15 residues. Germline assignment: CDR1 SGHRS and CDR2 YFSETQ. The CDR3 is CASSLEGTSYNEQFF. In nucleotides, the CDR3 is TGCGCCAGCAGCTTGGAAGGGACTAGCTACAATGAGCAGTTCTTC.

DNA of the CDR3: TGTGCCAGCAGTTTGGAGTCGAATCAGCCCCAGCATTTT. This encodes CASSLESNQPQHF. This chain uses TRBV12-3 or TRBV12-4 with TRBJ1-5; unclear D gene. The ends were cut back, 3 bases at V and 4 bases at J, with 7 bases in the middle. CDR3 size: 13 residues.

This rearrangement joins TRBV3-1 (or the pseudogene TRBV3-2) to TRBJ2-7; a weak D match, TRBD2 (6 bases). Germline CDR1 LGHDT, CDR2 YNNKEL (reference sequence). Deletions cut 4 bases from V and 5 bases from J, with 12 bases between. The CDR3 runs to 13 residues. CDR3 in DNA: TGTGCCAGCAGCCTCTATGGCGGGGACGAGCAGTACTTC. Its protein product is CASSLYGGDEQYF.

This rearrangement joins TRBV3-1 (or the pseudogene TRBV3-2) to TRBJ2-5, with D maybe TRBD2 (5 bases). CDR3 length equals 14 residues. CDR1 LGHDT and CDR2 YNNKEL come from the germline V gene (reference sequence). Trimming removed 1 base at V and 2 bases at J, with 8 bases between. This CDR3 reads CASSQGTGQETQYF. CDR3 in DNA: TGTGCCAGCAGCCAAGGAACGGGGCAAGAGACCCAGTACTTC.

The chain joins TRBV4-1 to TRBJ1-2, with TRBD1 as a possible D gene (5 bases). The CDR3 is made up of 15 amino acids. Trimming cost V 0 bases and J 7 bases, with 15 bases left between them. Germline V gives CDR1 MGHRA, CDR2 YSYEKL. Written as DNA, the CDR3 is TGCGCCAGCAGCCAAGATTCTACCGGGGGGGGTGGCTACACCTTC. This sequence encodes CASSQDSTGGGGYTF.

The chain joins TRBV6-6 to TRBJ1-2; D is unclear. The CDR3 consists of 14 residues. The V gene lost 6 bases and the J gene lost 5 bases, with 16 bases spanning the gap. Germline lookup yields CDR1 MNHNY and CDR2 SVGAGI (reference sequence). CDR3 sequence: CASSQTELHYGYTF. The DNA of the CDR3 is TGTGCCAGCAGCCAGACCGAGCTGCATTATGGCTACACCTTC.

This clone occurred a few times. The CDR3 protein is CASKAGELYNEQFF. CDR3 DNA: TGTGCCAGCAAGGCAGGGGAGTTGTACAATGAGCAGTTCTTC. The rearrangement joins TRBV2 to TRBJ2-1, with a weak D call TRBD1 (6 bases). The germline V gene encodes CDR1 SNHLY and CDR2 FYNNEI. This CDR3 spans 14 amino acids. Trimming shortened V by 7 bases and J by 4 bases, and 14 bases separated the two germline ends.

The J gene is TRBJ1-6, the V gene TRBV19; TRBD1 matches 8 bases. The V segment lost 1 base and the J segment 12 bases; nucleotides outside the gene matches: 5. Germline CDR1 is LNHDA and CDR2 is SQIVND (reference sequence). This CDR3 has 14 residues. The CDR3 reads CASSIGQGAEPLHF. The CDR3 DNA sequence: TGTGCCAGTAGTATAGGGCAGGGGGCCGAACCCCTCCACTTT.

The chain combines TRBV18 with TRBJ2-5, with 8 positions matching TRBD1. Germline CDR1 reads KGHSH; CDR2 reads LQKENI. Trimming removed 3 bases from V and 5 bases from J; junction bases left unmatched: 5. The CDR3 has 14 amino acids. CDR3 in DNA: TGTGCCAGCTCACCGCCTACAGGGGGGGAGACCCAGTACTTC. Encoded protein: CASSPPTGGETQYF.

The CDR3 here is CASSLNGGTTDTQYF. CDR3 nucleotide sequence: TGCGCCAGCAGCTTGAATGGCGGGACCACAGATACGCAGTATTTT. The chain uses TRBV5-1 and TRBJ2-3; D might be TRBD2 (6 bases). V lost 1 base, J lost 2 bases, and 11 bases lay in between. Germline assignment: CDR1 SGHRS and CDR2 YFSETQ. CDR3 length: 15 residues.

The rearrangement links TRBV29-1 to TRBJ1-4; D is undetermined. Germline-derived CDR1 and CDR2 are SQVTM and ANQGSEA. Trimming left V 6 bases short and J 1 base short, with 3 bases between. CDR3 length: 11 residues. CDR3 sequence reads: CSVGTNEKLFF. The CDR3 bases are TGCAGCGTAGGAACTAATGAAAAACTGTTTTTT. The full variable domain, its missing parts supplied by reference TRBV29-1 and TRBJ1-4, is SAVISQKPSRDICQRGTSLTIQCQVDSQVTMMFWYRQQPGQSLTLIATANQGSEATYESGFVIDKFPISRPNLTFSTLTVSNMSPEDSSIYLCSVGTNEKLFFGSGTQLSVL.

The DNA of the CDR3 is TGTGCCAGCACCCCCCGGGTCCAGGGAAACACTGAAGCTTTCTTT. This encodes CASTPRVQGNTEAFF. V usage is TRBV6-5 and J usage is TRBJ1-1, with a tentative D call TRBD1 (5 bases). The germline V gene encodes CDR1 MNHEY and CDR2 SVGAGI. This CDR3 contains 15 residues. Trimming pared 7 bases from V and 2 bases from J, leaving 17 bases between.

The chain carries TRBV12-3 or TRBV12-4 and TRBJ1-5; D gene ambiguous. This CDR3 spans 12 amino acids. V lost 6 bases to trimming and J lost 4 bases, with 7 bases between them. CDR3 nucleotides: TGTGCCAGCAGGGCAGCGAATCAGCCCCAGCATTTT. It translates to CASRAANQPQHF.

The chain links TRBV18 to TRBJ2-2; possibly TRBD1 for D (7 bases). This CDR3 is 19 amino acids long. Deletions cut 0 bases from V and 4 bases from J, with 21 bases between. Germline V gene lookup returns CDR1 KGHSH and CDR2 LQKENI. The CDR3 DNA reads TGTGCCAGCTCACCACCCAGCGCAGGGGGGCCTCCGGGCACCGGGGAGCTGTTTTTT. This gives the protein CASSPPSAGGPPGTGELFF.

Here the CDR3 DNA reads TGTGCCAGCAGTGGGGCCTACGAGCAGTACTTC. Encoded protein: CASSGAYEQYF. The rearrangement joins TRBV27 to TRBJ2-7; the D is unclear. Germline CDR1 MNHEY, CDR2 SMNVEV (reference sequence). The CDR3 is made up of 11 amino acids. V was pared by 5 bases and J by 2 bases, with 4 bases between.

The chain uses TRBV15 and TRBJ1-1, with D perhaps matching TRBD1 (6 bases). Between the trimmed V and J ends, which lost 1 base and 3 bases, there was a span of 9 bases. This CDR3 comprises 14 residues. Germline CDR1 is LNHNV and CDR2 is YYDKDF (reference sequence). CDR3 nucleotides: TGTGCCACCAGCAGAGGGACAGACCACACTGAAGCTTTCTTT. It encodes CATSRGTDHTEAFF.

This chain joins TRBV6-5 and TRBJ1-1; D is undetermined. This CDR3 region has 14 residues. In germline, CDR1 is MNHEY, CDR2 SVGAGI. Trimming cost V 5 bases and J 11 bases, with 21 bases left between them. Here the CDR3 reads CASSTPRGGPGAFF. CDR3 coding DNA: TGTGCCAGCAGTACCCCCCGCGGCGGCCCCGGGGCTTTCTTT.

The CDR3 DNA reads as TGTGCCAGTAGTGGACAGCTCTATAGCAATCAGCCCCAGCATTTT. Encoded protein: CASSGQLYSNQPQHF. The gene calls are TRBV19 and TRBJ1-5, with a weak D call TRBD1 (6 bases). V lost 5 bases to trimming and J lost 0 bases, with 11 bases between them. Germline CDR1 and CDR2: LNHDA and SQIVND (reference sequence). The CDR3 is made up of 15 amino acids.

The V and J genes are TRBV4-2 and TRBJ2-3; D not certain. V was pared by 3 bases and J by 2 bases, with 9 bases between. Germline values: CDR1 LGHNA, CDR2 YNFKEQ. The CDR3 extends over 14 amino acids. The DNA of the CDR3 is TGTGCCAGCAGCCAGAATCTAAACACAGATACGCAGTATTTT. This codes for CASSQNLNTDTQYF.

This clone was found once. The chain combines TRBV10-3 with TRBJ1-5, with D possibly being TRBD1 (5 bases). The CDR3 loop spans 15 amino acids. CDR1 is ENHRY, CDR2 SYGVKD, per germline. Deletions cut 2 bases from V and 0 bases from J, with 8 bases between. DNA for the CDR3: TGTGCCATCAGTGAGGACAGTAATAGCAATCAGCCCCAGCATTTT. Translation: CAISEDSNSNQPQHF.